This TCR beta chain was found in a study of blood T cell repertoires in COVID-19. About the study: COVID-19 samples, acute and convalescent, were from the United States, Italy and Spain.

Those enrolled, adults aged roughly 18 to 90 years, came from about 24 US areas. Participants reported their clinical history, and cohort assignment relied on those reports. Original analysis: Estimation of nucleated cell counts relied on the amplification of reference gene primers. Libraries were prepared by immunoSEQ multiplex PCR; TCRdb keeps only in-frame clonotypes and omits some of them. Clone size and V and J calls were adopted from that table, with D and trimming inferred from the DNA. Of 140,000 or so clones listed, roughly 86% are singletons. This clonotype originated in a woman between 50 and 59 years old with acute COVID-19. The sequenced sample was PBMCs or T cells enriched from blood (not recorded which).

CDR3 nucleotide sequence: TGTGCCACCAGCAGAGACCTCGGGGGGGGCGAGCAGTACTTC. Translating it yields CATSRDLGGGEQYF. The chain has TRBV15 and TRBJ2-7; 8 positions match TRBD2. From germline, CDR1 is LNHNV and CDR2 YYDKDF (reference sequence). J was trimmed by 6 bases and V by 0 bases; bases with no gene match: 4. The CDR3 covers 14 residues.